Shown below are 20 T cell receptor beta chains from a single sample sequenced in a study of B cell selection in AIRE deficiency. The regulatory T cell sort gate was CD4+CD25hiCD127low/negative. Here immunoSEQ multiplex PCR was the method, and the copy in TCRdb shows in-frame clones only, minus some. The sample includes around 14,000 clones, about 92% of them seen just once. The sample consisted of Tregs sorted from PBMCs. These receptors originate from a human donor with AIRE deficiency.

CDR3 DNA: TGTGCCAGCAGTTTCTCGGGATTACAGTACTTC. It is translated as CASSFSGLQYF. The gene calls are TRBV27 and TRBJ2-7; D perhaps matches TRBD2 (5 bases). The CDR3 has 11 amino acids. The ends were cut back, 3 bases at V and 10 bases at J, with 10 bases in the middle. Germline CDR1 is MNHEY and CDR2 is SMNVEV (reference sequence).

The chain links TRBV9 to TRBJ2-7; D might be TRBD1 or TRBD2, each matching 5 bases. Germline CDR1 SGDLS, CDR2 YYNGEE. This CDR3 has 14 residues. Trimming stripped 2 bases from V and 2 bases from J, with 11 bases between. DNA for the CDR3: TGTGCCAGCAGCGTTCGGGACGGTACCTACGAGCAGTACTTC. Translation: CASSVRDGTYEQYF.

The chain combines TRBV29-1 with TRBJ2-3, with 10 bases fitting TRBD1. The V gene end was trimmed by 4 bases and the J gene end by 4 bases; junction bases not matched to a gene: 8. The CDR3 consists of 15 residues. Germline CDR1 SQVTM, CDR2 ANQGSEA. The chain's CDR3 is CSVGRGQGSADTQYF. The CDR3 region has the DNA TGCAGCGTTGGTAGGGGACAGGGGAGCGCAGATACGCAGTATTTT.

V usage is TRBV4-3 and J usage is TRBJ2-5; D possibly corresponds to TRBD2 (5 bases). Trimming left V 1 base short and J 5 bases short, with 11 bases between. CDR3 length: 14 residues. CDR1 and CDR2 (germline): LGHNA, YSLEER. This CDR3 reads CASSQVVGVETQYF. The CDR3 bases are TGCGCCAGCAGCCAAGTAGTGGGAGTGGAGACCCAGTACTTC.

The chain links TRBV11-2 to TRBJ2-3, with D maybe TRBD1 (6 bases). The germline gives CDR1 SGHAT, CDR2 FQNNGV. V was trimmed by 6 bases and J by 6 bases, leaving 13 bases between them. The CDR3 loop spans 13 amino acids. The CDR3 sequence is CASSRQAQDTQYF. The CDR3 bases are TGTGCCAGCAGTCGACAGGCGCAGGATACGCAGTATTTT.

The chain uses TRBV29-1 and TRBJ2-1; 7 nucleotides agree with TRBD1. Germline values: CDR1 SQVTM, CDR2 ANQGSEA. The CDR3 is 17 residues long. The J segment lost 8 bases and the V segment lost 6 bases, leaving 22 bases of the junction unmatched. The CDR3 DNA follows: TGCAGCGTAGAACGGGCAGGGGGTGTTAGAAAGGACCATGAGCAGTTCTTC. Protein sequence: CSVERAGGVRKDHEQFF.

The chain links TRBV11-2 to TRBJ1-5, with TRBD1 matching over 10 bases. Germline V CDR1 and CDR2: SGHAT, FQNNGV. With 5 bases clipped from V and 2 bases from J, the junction kept 6 bases outside the gene matches. The CDR3 covers 16 residues. The CDR3 sequence: CASSAKTGGGNQPQHF. The CDR3 DNA sequence: TGTGCCAGCAGCGCCAAGACAGGGGGCGGCAATCAGCCCCAGCATTTT.

This chain uses TRBV2 with TRBJ2-3; no clear D. Germline CDR1 reads SNHLY; CDR2 reads FYNNEI. CDR3 length: 10 amino acids. V was cut by 8 bases and J by 4 bases, with 4 bases left in between. DNA for the CDR3: TGTGCCAGCTCATCAGATACGCAGTATTTT. Translating gives CASSSDTQYF.

This clone was seen once. The rearrangement joins TRBV6-6 to TRBJ1-1; D remains ambiguous. From germline, CDR1 is MNHNY and CDR2 SVGAGI (reference sequence). This CDR3 contains 15 residues. V shed 5 bases and J shed 0 bases, with 13 bases lying between them. The CDR3 loop is CASSLFLDLNTEAFF. CDR3 in DNA: TGTGCCAGCAGTCTTTTTCTCGACCTGAACACTGAAGCTTTCTTT.

This chain links TRBV18 with TRBJ2-7; D call uncertain. V lost 2 bases and J 8 bases, leaving 10 bases between the germline ends. This CDR3 contains 12 residues. Per germline, CDR1 KGHSH and CDR2 LQKENI. In DNA, the CDR3 is TGTGCCAGCTCACCAATAGGAATCCAGCAGTACTTC. It translates to CASSPIGIQQYF.

The DNA for the CDR3 is TGTGCCAGCAGTGATCGCGAATACTATGGCTACACCTTC. Protein: CASSDREYYGYTF. The chain recombines TRBV2 with TRBJ1-2; D unclear. Germline V gene data show CDR1 as SNHLY and CDR2 as FYNNEI. Trimming shortened V by 3 bases and J by 3 bases, and 8 bases separated the two germline ends. The CDR3 has 13 amino acids.

The rearrangement joins TRBV27 to TRBJ2-1, with TRBD2 matching 9 bases. V trimming: 7 bases; J trimming: 1 base; junction bases outside the gene matches: 17. CDR1 and CDR2 (germline): MNHEY, SMNVEV (reference sequence). The CDR3 has 19 residues. The CDR3 DNA reads TGTGCCAGCACCTCGAGGCGGGTAGCGGGAGTAGTATCCTACAATGAGCAGTTCTTC. Translation gives CASTSRRVAGVVSYNEQFF.

The chain joins TRBV7-3 to TRBJ2-5; 9 bases agree with TRBD2. The germline CDR1 and CDR2 sequences are SGHTA and FQGTGA. Trimming removed 4 bases from V and 4 bases from J; junction bases left unmatched: 7. This CDR3 is 15 amino acids long. The CDR3 spells CASSSGTSPAETQYF. The CDR3 coding sequence is TGTGCCAGCAGCTCGGGGACTAGCCCTGCAGAGACCCAGTACTTC.

This chain joins TRBV19 and TRBJ2-2, with 14 nucleotides matching TRBD2. The CDR3 length is 19 residues. With 5 bases clipped from V and 6 bases from J, the junction kept 14 bases outside the gene matches. The germline V gene has CDR1 LNHDA and CDR2 SQIVND (reference sequence). The CDR3 nucleotides read TGTGCCAGTAGTGAGACGGGACTAGCGGGAGACAGCAAGCCCGGGGAGCTGTTTTTT. Translated: CASSETGLAGDSKPGELFF.

The V gene is TRBV5-1, the J gene TRBJ1-4; D is ambiguous. The CDR3 loop spans 16 amino acids. V dropped 4 bases and J dropped 0 bases, with 13 bases sitting between them. Germline CDR1 is SGHRS and CDR2 is YFSETQ. The CDR3 DNA reads as TGCGCCAGCAGCCCGGAAACCTACTCAACTAATGAAAAACTGTTTTTT. Residues: CASSPETYSTNEKLFF.

V is TRBV7-9 and J is TRBJ1-1; 10 bases are a match to TRBD1. The CDR3 sequence is 14 residues long. V gave up 5 bases and J gave up 10 bases; unmatched junction bases: 10. Germline CDR1 is SEHNR and CDR2 is FQNEAQ (reference sequence). CDR3 nucleotides: TGTGCCAGCAGCCGGGACAGGGGTGGTTTAGGAGCTTTCTTT. This translates into CASSRDRGGLGAFF.

V usage is TRBV5-1 and J usage is TRBJ2-2; D gene ambiguous. Trimming took 1 base from V and 6 from J, leaving 7 bases between them. Germline V gives CDR1 SGHRS, CDR2 YFSETQ. CDR3 length: 13 amino acids. Here the CDR3 reads CASSLSIAGELFF. The CDR3 DNA follows: TGCGCCAGCAGCTTGTCTATTGCCGGGGAGCTGTTTTTT. The whole variable domain, remainder taken from reference TRBV5-1 and TRBJ2-2, is KAGVTQTPRYLIKTRGQQVTLSCSPISGHRSVSWYQQTPGQGLQFLFEYFSETQRNKGNFPGRFSGRQFSNSRSEMNVSTLELGDSALYLCASSLSIAGELFFGEGSRLTVL.

The V call is TRBV2, the J call TRBJ2-3; 11 bases line up with TRBD2. This CDR3 contains 15 residues. Trimming took 6 bases from V and 2 from J; bases not matched to a gene: 4. Germline assignment: CDR1 SNHLY and CDR2 FYNNEI. CDR3 protein: CASRGLAGPTDTQYF. The CDR3 DNA reads TGTGCCAGCAGAGGACTAGCGGGCCCCACAGATACGCAGTATTTT. Full variable domain (outside the CDR3, taken from reference TRBV2 and TRBJ2-3): EPEVTQTPSHQVTQMGQEVILRCVPISNHLYFYWYRQILGQKVEFLVSFYNNEISEKSEIFDDQFSVERPDGSNFTLKIRSTKLEDSAMYFCASRGLAGPTDTQYFGPGTRLTVL.

V and J are TRBV5-5 and TRBJ2-1, with D maybe TRBD2 (5 bases). The CDR3 covers 13 residues. V lost 6 bases, J lost 9 bases, and 16 bases lay in between. CDR1 is SGHKS and CDR2 is YYEKEE in the germline V gene (reference sequence). In DNA, the CDR3 is TGTGCCAGCAACTCCGGGAATTTGATTGAGCAGTTCTTC. Translating it yields CASNSGNLIEQFF. Using reference TRBV5-5 and TRBJ2-1 for the parts outside the CDR3, the full variable domain is DAGVTQSPTHLIKTRGQQVTLRCSPISGHKSVSWYQQVLGQGPQFIFQYYEKEERGRGNFPDRFSARQFPNYSSELNVNALLLGDSALYLCASNSGNLIEQFFGPGTRLTVL.

The gene calls are TRBV27 and TRBJ2-1; TRBD2 agrees at 11 bases. The CDR3 spans 15 residues. The junction had 0 bases not matched to a gene; V was cut back by 3 bases and J by 2 bases. Germline values: CDR1 MNHEY, CDR2 SMNVEV (reference sequence). The CDR3 here is CASSFSGRAYNEQFF. Here the CDR3 DNA reads TGTGCCAGCAGTTTTAGCGGGAGGGCCTACAATGAGCAGTTCTTC.